This T cell receptor (beta chain) originates from a study of Ad26.COV2.S vaccination and SARS-CoV-2 variants. Looking at the study overall: Once, or twice with 56 days between doses, Ad26.COV2.S was given intramuscularly.

CDR3 length: 15 residues. V shed 0 bases, J shed 3 bases, and the junction held 6 bases outside the gene matches. Germline V gives CDR1 SGHRS, CDR2 YFSETQ. Noted treatment: around 19 received Ad26.COV2.S at low or high dose, single or two shots; about five received placebo; per-sample allocation not given. Repertoires come from day 63 after the first vaccine or placebo injection. Here immunoSEQ multiplex PCR was the method, and the copy in TCRdb shows in-frame clones only, minus some. This table holds about 400,000 clones, around 82% found once. The TCR originated in a person aged 18-65 years who received the Ad26.COV2.S COVID-19 vaccine or a placebo. This sample comprised peripheral blood, obtained in a trial of Ad26.COV2.S vaccine versus placebo. The chain uses TRBV5-1 and TRBJ2-7, with 7 bases identical to TRBD1. The chain's CDR3 is CASSLAPGGNYEQYF. CDR3 sequence (DNA): TGCGCCAGCAGCTTGGCCCCAGGGGGAAACTACGAGCAGTACTTC. Supplemented by reference TRBV5-1 and TRBJ2-7, the full variable domain reads KAGVTQTPRYLIKTRGQQVTLSCSPISGHRSVSWYQQTPGQGLQFLFEYFSETQRNKGNFPGRFSGRQFSNSRSEMNVSTLELGDSALYLCASSLAPGGNYEQYFGPGTRLTVT.